This TCR beta chain was found in a study of control samples from healthy donors and cancer patients. V was clipped by 0 bases and J by 4 bases, with 7 bases between them. This CDR3 has 13 residues. Germline loops: CDR1 SGDLS, CDR2 YYNGEE. Some clones are missing from TCRdb's copy, which holds only in-frame ones; the method was immunoSEQ multiplex PCR. The repertoire holds over 100,000 clones, with 75% to 95% as singletons. This TCR was sampled from a man aged 35 to 55 in good health. The chain uses TRBV9 and TRBJ2-5, with D hard to call. Sequencing used blood. This CDR3 is CASSVDQGETQYF. CDR3 sequence (DNA): TGTGCCAGCAGCGTAGACCAAGGAGAGACCCAGTACTTC.